This TCR beta chain was identified during a study of cytomegalovirus exposure and HLA in healthy donors. PCR used 60 Vbeta primers and 13 Jbeta primers. Produced via immunoSEQ multiplex PCR; TCRdb's table is partial and in-frame only. Of approximately 160,000 clones in the sample, approximately 67% were seen once. V shed 5 bases and J 5 bases; nucleotides not matched to a gene: 5. The CDR3 runs to 13 residues. Germline assignment: CDR1 LNHDA and CDR2 SQIVND (reference sequence). Sequenced material: PBMCs. This receptor was obtained from a woman between 18 and 30 years old in good health and CMV-seropositive. The V call is TRBV19, the J call TRBJ1-1; 7 bases map to TRBD1. CDR3: CASSSGGRTEAFF. For the CDR3, the DNA is TGTGCCAGTAGTTCAGGGGGTCGAACTGAAGCTTTCTTT.